A single sample gave rise to the 3 T cell receptor beta chains below, sequenced in a study of shared clonotypes between healthy human individuals. Some clones are missing from TCRdb's copy, which holds only in-frame ones; the method was immunoSEQ multiplex PCR. The data contain hundreds of thousands of clones, about 78% of them seen just once; the ten biggest clones take up under 2%. Sequencing was done on a sample of memory CD4+ T cells sorted from blood. Subset here: CD45RA-negative fraction. These receptors were obtained from a woman aged 25 to 39 in good health.

The chain joins TRBV29-1 to TRBJ2-7, with D perhaps matching TRBD1 (6 bases). This CDR3 comprises 13 residues. The V end lost 4 bases, the J end lost 2 bases, and 12 bases lay between the germline ends. Germline V gene sequence: CDR1 SQVTM, CDR2 ANQGSEA. The CDR3, as DNA: TGCAGCGTTGTGGACAGCGTTCCCTACGAGCAGTACTTC. Encoded protein: CSVVDSVPYEQYF.

The chain employs TRBV28 and TRBJ1-5; TRBD1 might be the D (5 bases). The V gene lost 2 bases and the J gene lost 6 bases, with 17 bases spanning the gap. The CDR3 runs to 16 residues. CDR1 is MDHEN, CDR2 SYDVKM, per germline. The CDR3 sequence is CASSLGGLAQGQPQHF. The CDR3 DNA is TGTGCCAGCAGTTTAGGGGGACTCGCCCAGGGTCAGCCCCAGCATTTT.

Note on this clone: This sample includes further DNA sequences coding for the same CDR3. This chain joins TRBV5-1 and TRBJ2-3; 11 positions match TRBD2. V shed 2 bases, J shed 3 bases, and the junction held 5 bases outside the gene matches. Germline loops: CDR1 SGHRS, CDR2 YFSETQ. CDR3 length equals 16 residues. The CDR3 DNA follows: TGCGCCAGCAGCTTAAGGACTAGCGGGTCGACAGATACGCAGTATTTT. Residues: CASSLRTSGSTDTQYF.